What follows are 6 T cell receptor beta chains derived from one specimen sequenced in a study of cytomegalovirus exposure and HLA in healthy donors. PCR involved 60 Vbeta and 13 Jbeta primers. Some clones are missing from TCRdb's copy, which holds only in-frame ones; the method was immunoSEQ multiplex PCR. The data hold approximately 250,000 clones, with 78% observed a single time. Sequenced material: PBMCs. Every receptor here comes from a boy between 10 and 17 years old in good health and CMV-seronegative.

The chain has TRBV15 and TRBJ2-7; 7 nucleotides align to TRBD1. Germline V gene sequence: CDR1 LNHNV, CDR2 YYDKDF (reference sequence). The CDR3 loop spans 15 amino acids. J was trimmed by 5 bases and V by 0 bases; bases with no gene match: 7. The CDR3 sequence: CATSRDLEGGDEQYF. The CDR3 region has the DNA TGTGCCACCAGCAGAGATCTCGAAGGGGGCGACGAGCAGTACTTC. Supplemented by reference TRBV15 and TRBJ2-7, the full variable domain reads DAMVIQNPRYQVTQFGKPVTLSCSQTLNHNVMYWYQQKSSQAPKLLFHYYDKDFNNEADTPDNFQSRRPNTSFCFLDIRSPGLGDTAMYLCATSRDLEGGDEQYFGPGTRLTVT.

J is TRBJ1-1 and V is TRBV7-3, with unresolved D. V was shortened by 3 bases and J by 10 bases, with 12 bases between the two germline ends. Germline CDR1 reads SGHTA; CDR2 reads FQGTGA. The CDR3 covers 12 residues. The CDR3 coding sequence is TGTGCCAGCAGCTTTGTGAACACGGGAGCTTTCTTT. Protein sequence: CASSFVNTGAFF.

The V gene is TRBV7-9, the J gene TRBJ2-7, with 8 bases aligning to TRBD2. V trimming: 3 bases; J trimming: 1 base; junction bases outside the gene matches: 5. Germline V gene lookup returns CDR1 SEHNR and CDR2 FQNEAQ (reference sequence). The CDR3 consists of 15 residues. The CDR3 loop reads CASSFSGDPSYEQYF. CDR3 in DNA: TGTGCCAGCAGCTTTAGCGGGGATCCTTCCTACGAGCAGTACTTC.

This rearrangement joins TRBV5-1 to TRBJ2-7, with TRBD2 matching over 7 bases. The germline CDR1 and CDR2 sequences are SGHRS and YFSETQ. J lost 3 bases, V lost 0 bases, and 6 bases had no gene match. The CDR3 covers 15 residues. The DNA of the CDR3 is TGCGCCAGCAGCTTGGGGGGGGGTGGGTTCTACGAGCAGTACTTC. Residues: CASSLGGGGFYEQYF.

The V call is TRBV18, the J call TRBJ1-1, with D perhaps matching TRBD1 (6 bases). Germline-derived CDR1 and CDR2 are KGHSH and LQKENI. Trimming stripped 6 bases from V and 5 bases from J, with 16 bases between. CDR3 length: 14 amino acids. The CDR3 is CASSEGRGGTEAFF. Written as DNA, the CDR3 is TGTGCCAGCTCTGAGGGTCGAGGGGGTACTGAAGCTTTCTTT. Looking up the rest from reference TRBV18 and TRBJ1-1 gives the full variable domain: NAGVMQNPRHLVRRRGQEARLRCSPMKGHSHVYWYRQLPEEGLKFMVYLQKENIIDESGMPKERFSAEFPKEGPSILRIQQVVRGDSAAYFCASSEGRGGTEAFFGQGTRLTVV.

This chain uses TRBV27 with TRBJ2-2; D unresolved. V shed 5 bases and J shed 3 bases, with 4 bases lying between them. Germline V CDR1 and CDR2: MNHEY, SMNVEV (reference sequence). This CDR3 contains 12 residues. In DNA form, the CDR3 reads TGTGCCAGCAGTCAATACACCGGGGAGCTGTTTTTT. It is translated as CASSQYTGELFF.